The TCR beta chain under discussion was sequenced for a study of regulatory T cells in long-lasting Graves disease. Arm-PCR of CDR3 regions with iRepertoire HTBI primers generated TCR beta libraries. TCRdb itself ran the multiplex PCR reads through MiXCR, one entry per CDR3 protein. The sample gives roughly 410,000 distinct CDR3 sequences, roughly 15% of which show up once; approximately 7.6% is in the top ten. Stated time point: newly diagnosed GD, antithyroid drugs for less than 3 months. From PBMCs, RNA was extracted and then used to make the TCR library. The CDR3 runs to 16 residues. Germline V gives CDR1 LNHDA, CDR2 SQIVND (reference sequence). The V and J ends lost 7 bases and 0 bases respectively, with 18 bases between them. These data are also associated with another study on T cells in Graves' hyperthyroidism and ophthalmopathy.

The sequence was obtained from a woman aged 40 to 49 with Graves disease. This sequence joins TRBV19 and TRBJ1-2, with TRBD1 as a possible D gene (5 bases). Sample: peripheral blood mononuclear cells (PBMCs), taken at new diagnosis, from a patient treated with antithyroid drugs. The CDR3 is CASNPLTGATNYGYTF. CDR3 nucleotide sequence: TGTGCCAGTAACCCCCTAACAGGAGCGACTAACTATGGCTACACCTTC.